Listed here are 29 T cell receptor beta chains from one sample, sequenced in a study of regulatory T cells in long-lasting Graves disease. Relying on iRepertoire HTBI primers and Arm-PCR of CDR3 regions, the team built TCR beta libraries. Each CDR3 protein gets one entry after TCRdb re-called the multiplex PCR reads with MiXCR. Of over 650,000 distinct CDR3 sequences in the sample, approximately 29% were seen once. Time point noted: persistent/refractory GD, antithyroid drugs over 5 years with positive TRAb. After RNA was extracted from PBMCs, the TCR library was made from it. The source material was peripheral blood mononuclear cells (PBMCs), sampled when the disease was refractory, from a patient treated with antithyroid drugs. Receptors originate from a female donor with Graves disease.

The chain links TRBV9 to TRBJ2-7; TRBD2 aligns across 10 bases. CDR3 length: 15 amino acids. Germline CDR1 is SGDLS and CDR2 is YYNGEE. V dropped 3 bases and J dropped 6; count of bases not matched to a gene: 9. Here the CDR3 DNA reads TGTGCCAGCAGCGGAAGGGCTAGCGGGAGAAGCGAGCAGTACTTC. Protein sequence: CASSGRASGRSEQYF.

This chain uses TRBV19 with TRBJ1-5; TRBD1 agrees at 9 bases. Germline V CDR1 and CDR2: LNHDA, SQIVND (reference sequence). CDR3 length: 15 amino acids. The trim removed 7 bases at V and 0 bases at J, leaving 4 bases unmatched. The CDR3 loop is CASNRQGDSNQPQHF. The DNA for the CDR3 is TGTGCCAGTAATCGACAGGGGGATAGCAATCAGCCCCAGCATTTT.

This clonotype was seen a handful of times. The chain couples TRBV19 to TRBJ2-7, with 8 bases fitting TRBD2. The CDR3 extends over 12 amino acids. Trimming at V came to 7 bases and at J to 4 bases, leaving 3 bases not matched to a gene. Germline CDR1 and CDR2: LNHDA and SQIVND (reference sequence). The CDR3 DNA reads TGTGCCAGTAAACAGCGGGGGTACGAGCAGTACTTC. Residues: CASKQRGYEQYF.

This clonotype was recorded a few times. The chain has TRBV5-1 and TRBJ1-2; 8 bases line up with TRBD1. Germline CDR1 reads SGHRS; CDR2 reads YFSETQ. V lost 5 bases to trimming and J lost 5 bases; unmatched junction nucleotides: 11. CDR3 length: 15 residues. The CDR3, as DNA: TGCGCCAGCAGATCGTCAGGGGGCATGAGATATGGCTACACCTTC. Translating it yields CASRSSGGMRYGYTF. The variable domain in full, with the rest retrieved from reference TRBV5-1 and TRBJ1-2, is KAGVTQTPRYLIKTRGQQVTLSCSPISGHRSVSWYQQTPGQGLQFLFEYFSETQRNKGNFPGRFSGRQFSNSRSEMNVSTLELGDSALYLCASRSSGGMRYGYTFGSGTRLTVV.

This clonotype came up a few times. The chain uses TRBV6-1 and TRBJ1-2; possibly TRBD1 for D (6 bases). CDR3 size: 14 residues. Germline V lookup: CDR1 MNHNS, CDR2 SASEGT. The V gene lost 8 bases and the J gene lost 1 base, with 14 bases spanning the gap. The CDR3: CASADRGGNYGYTF. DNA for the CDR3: TGTGCCAGCGCGGACAGAGGGGGTAACTATGGCTACACCTTC.

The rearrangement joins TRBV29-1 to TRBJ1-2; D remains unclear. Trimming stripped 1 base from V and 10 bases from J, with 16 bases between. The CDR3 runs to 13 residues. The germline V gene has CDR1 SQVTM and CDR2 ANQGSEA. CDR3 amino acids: CSVEAVISMDYTF. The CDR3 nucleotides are TGCAGCGTTGAAGCAGTGATCTCTATGGACTACACCTTC.

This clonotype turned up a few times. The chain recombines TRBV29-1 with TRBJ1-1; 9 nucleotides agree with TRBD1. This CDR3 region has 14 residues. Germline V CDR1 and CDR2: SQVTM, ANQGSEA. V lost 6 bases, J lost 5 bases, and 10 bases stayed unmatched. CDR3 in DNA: TGCAGCGTCCCTCGCCCGGGACAGGGAACTGAAGCTTTCTTT. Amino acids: CSVPRPGQGTEAFF.

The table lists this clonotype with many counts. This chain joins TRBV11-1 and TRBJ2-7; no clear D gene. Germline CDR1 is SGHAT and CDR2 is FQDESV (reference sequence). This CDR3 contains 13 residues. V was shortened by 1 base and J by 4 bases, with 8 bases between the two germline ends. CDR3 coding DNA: TGTGCCAGCAGCTTAGTCGCGCCATACGAGCAGTACTTC. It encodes CASSLVAPYEQYF.

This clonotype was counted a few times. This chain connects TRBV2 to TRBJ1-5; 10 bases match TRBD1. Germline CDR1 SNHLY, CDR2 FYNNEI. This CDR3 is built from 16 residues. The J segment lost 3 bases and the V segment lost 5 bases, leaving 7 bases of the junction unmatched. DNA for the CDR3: TGTGCCAGCAGTCTATGGACAGGGGGACTCAATCAGCCCCAGCATTTT. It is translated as CASSLWTGGLNQPQHF.

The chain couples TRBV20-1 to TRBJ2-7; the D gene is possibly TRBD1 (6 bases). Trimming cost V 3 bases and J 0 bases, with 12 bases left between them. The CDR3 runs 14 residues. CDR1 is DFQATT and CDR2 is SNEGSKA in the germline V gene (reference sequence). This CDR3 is CSASTTGYSYEQYF. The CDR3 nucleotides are TGCAGTGCTAGTACAACAGGGTACTCCTACGAGCAGTACTTC.

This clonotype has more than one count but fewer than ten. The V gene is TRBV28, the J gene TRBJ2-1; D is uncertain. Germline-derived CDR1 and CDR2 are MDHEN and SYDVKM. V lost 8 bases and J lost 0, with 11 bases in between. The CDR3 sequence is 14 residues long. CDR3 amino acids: CASYPPGSYNEQFF. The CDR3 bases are TGTGCCAGCTACCCTCCGGGCTCCTACAATGAGCAGTTCTTC.

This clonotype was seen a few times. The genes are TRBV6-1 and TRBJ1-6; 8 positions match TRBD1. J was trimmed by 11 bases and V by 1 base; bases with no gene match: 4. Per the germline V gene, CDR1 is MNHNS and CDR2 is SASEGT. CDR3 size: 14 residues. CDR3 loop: CASSEGTGRTPLHF. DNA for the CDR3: TGTGCCAGCAGTGAAGGGACAGGGAGGACACCCCTCCACTTT.

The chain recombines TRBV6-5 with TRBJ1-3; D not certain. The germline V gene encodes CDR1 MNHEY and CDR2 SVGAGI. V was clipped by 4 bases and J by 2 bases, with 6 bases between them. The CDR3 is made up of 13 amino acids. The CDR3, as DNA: TGTGCCAGCAGTTCCGATCCTGGAAACACCATATATTTT. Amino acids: CASSSDPGNTIYF.

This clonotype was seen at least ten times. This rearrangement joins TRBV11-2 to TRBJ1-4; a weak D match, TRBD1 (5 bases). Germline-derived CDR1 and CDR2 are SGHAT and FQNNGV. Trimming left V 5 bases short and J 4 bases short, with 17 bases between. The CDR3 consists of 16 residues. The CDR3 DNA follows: TGTGCCAGCAGCATGGACACGGTGGGACTTAATGAAAAACTGTTTTTT. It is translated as CASSMDTVGLNEKLFF.

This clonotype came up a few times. The CDR3 region is CSAIAGGAGELFF. CDR3 DNA sequence: TGCAGTGCCATAGCGGGAGGGGCCGGGGAGCTGTTTTTT. The chain links TRBV20-1 to TRBJ2-2; 11 bases fit TRBD2. There are 13 residues in the CDR3. V was clipped by 6 bases and J by 6 bases; unmatched bases: 3. CDR1 DFQATT and CDR2 SNEGSKA come from the germline V gene (reference sequence).

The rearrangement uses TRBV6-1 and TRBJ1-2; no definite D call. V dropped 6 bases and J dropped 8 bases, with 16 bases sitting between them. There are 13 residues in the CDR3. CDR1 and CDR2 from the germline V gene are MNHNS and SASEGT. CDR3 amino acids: CASSQSRDIGYTF. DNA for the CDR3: TGTGCCAGCAGCCAAAGCCGGGATATAGGCTACACCTTC.

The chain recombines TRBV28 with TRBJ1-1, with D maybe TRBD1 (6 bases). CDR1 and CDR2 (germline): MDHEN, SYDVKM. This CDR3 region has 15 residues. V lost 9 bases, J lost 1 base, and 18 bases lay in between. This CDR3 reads CASSILGGENTEAFF. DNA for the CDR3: TGTGCCAGTAGTATTCTCGGGGGCGAGAACACTGAAGCTTTCTTT. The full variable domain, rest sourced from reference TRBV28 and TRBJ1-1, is DVKVTQSSRYLVKRTGEKVFLECVQDMDHENMFWYRQDPGLGLRLIYFSYDVKMKEKGDIPEGYSVSREKKERFSLILESASTNQTSMYLCASSILGGENTEAFFGQGTRLTVV.

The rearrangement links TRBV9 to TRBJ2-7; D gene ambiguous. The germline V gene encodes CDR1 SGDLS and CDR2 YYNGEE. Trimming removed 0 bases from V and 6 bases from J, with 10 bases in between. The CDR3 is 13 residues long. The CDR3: CASSVGGVSEQYF. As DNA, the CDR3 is TGTGCCAGCAGCGTAGGAGGAGTTTCCGAGCAGTACTTC. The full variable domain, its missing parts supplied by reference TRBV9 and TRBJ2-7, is DSGVTQTPKHLITATGQRVTLRCSPRSGDLSVYWYQQSLDQGLQFLIQYYNGEERAKGNILERFSAQQFPDLHSELNLSSLELGDSALYFCASSVGGVSEQYFGPGTRLTVT.

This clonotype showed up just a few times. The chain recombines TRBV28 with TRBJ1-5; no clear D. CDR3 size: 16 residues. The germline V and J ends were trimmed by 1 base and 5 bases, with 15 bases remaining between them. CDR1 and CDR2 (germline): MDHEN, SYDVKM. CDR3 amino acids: CASSLSPLRWDQPQHF. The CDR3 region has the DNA TGTGCCAGCAGTTTATCCCCGTTACGGTGGGATCAGCCCCAGCATTTT.

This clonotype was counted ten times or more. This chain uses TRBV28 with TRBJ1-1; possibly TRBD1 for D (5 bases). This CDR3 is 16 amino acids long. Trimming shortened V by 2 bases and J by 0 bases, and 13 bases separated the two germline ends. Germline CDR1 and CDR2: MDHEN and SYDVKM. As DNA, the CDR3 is TGTGCCAGCAGTTTAGCCACCGGGACGGTGAACACTGAAGCTTTCTTT. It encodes CASSLATGTVNTEAFF.

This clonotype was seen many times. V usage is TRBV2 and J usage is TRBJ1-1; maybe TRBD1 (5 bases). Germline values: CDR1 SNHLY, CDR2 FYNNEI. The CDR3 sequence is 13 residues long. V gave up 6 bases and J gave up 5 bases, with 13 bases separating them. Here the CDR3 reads CASRDISSTEAFF. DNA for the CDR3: TGTGCCAGCAGGGACATTAGCAGTACTGAAGCTTTCTTT.

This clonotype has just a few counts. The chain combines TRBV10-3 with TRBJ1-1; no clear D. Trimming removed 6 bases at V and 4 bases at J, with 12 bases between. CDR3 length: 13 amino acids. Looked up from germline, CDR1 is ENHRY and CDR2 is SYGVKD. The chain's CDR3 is CAISPALGTEAFF. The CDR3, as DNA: TGTGCCATCAGCCCCGCTCTGGGCACTGAAGCTTTCTTT.

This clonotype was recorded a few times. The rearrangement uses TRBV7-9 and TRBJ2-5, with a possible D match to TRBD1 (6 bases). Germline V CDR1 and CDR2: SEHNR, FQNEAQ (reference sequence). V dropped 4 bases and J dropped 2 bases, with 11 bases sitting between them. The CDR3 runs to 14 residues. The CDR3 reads CASSSLGQQETQYF. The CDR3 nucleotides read TGTGCCAGCAGCTCCCTCGGACAGCAAGAGACCCAGTACTTC.

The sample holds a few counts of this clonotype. The DNA for the CDR3 is TGCAGTGCTAGAGACTGGGGGGAGTTCGGCAATCAGCCCCAGCATTTT. Protein sequence: CSARDWGEFGNQPQHF. The chain combines TRBV20-1 with TRBJ1-5; D perhaps matches TRBD1 (5 bases). V was clipped by 0 bases and J by 2 bases, with 14 bases between them. Germline V gene lookup returns CDR1 DFQATT and CDR2 SNEGSKA (reference sequence). The CDR3 covers 16 residues.

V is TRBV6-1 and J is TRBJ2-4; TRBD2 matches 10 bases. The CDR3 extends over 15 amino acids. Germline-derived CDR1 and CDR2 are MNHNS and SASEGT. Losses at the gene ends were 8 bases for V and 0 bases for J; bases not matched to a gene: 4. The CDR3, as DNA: TGTGCCAGCGTTCTAGCGGGAGTAGCCAAAAACATTCAGTACTTC. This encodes CASVLAGVAKNIQYF.

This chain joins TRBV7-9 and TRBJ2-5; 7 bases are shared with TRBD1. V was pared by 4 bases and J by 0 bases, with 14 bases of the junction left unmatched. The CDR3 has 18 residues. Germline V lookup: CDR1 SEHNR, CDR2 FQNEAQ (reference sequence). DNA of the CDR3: TGTGCCAGCAGCTCGACGATCGACAGGGATCGTGACCAAGAGACCCAGTACTTC. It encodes CASSSTIDRDRDQETQYF. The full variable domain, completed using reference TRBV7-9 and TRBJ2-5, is DTGVSQNPRHKITKRGQNVTFRCDPISEHNRLYWYRQTLGQGPEFLTYFQNEAQLEKSRLLSDRFSAERPKGSFSTLEIQRTEQGDSAMYLCASSSTIDRDRDQETQYFGPGTRLLVL.

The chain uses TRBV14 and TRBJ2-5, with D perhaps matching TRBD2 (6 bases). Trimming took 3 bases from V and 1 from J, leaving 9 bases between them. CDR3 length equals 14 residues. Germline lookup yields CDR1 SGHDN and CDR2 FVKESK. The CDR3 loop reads CASSQRDFQETQYF. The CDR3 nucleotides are TGTGCCAGCAGCCAGAGGGACTTCCAAGAGACCCAGTACTTC.

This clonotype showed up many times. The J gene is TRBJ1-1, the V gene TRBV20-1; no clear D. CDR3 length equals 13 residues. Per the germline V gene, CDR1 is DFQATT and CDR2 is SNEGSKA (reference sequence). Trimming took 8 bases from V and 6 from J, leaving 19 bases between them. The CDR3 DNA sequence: TGCAGTCCTTACAGCGCGGAATACCCTGAAGCTTTCTTT. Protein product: CSPYSAEYPEAFF.

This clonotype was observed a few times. The CDR3 region has the DNA TGTGCCAGCGGACCCGGGACTACAGGGGAGACCCAGTACTTC. Translating it yields CASGPGTTGETQYF. The chain couples TRBV27 to TRBJ2-5, with D possibly TRBD2 on 7 matching bases. This CDR3 contains 14 residues. V was trimmed by 8 bases and J by 5 bases, leaving 18 bases between them. Germline V lookup: CDR1 MNHEY, CDR2 SMNVEV (reference sequence).